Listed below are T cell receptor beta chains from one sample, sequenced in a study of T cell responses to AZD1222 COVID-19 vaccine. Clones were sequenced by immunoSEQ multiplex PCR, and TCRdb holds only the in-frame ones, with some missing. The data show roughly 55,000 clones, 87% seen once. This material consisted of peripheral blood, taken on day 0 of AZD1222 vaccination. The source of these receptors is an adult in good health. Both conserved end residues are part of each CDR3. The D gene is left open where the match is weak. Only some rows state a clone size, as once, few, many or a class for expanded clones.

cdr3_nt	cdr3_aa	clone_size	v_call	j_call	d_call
TGTGCCAGCAGCTTAGAGACAGAGACCCAGTACTTC	CASSLETETQYF	.	TRBV7-9	TRBJ2-5	.
TGTGCCAGCAGCTTTATAGGCAGAACCTACGAGCAGTACTTC	CASSFIGRTYEQYF	.	TRBV7-9	TRBJ2-7	.
TGTGCCAGCAGCCGTGTTGATAATTCACCCCTCCACTTT	CASSRVDNSPLHF	.	TRBV4-2	TRBJ1-6	.
TGTGCCAGCAGTTACTCGACAGGGTGGCAGCCCCAGCATTTT	CASSYSTGWQPQHF	.	TRBV6-6	TRBJ1-5	TRBD1
TGTGCCAGTAGTGGCCTTTGGACAGGGGGAATCAAGAACACTGAAGCTTTCTTT	CASSGLWTGGIKNTEAFF	.	TRBV19	TRBJ1-1	TRBD1
TGTGCCAGCAGTTTGTCGGGACAGGGATTCTACGAGCAGTACTTC	CASSLSGQGFYEQYF	few	TRBV27	TRBJ2-7	TRBD1
TGCGCCAGCAGCCCCAGTTTCAACCGCGGGGGAACAGATACGCAGTATTTT	CASSPSFNRGGTDTQYF	once	TRBV4-1	TRBJ2-3	TRBD2
TGTGCCAGCAGTCGACAGGGCTATCAGCCCCAGCATTTT	CASSRQGYQPQHF	.	TRBV12-3/TRBV12-4	TRBJ1-5	TRBD1
TGTGCCATTTACAGGGGGCGGACCGGGGAGCTGTTTTTT	CAIYRGRTGELFF	.	TRBV12-3/TRBV12-4	TRBJ2-2	TRBD1
TGTGCCTGGCGCTGGAGTCGGACAGGGGATTCACCCCTCCACTTT	CAWRWSRTGDSPLHF	once	TRBV30	TRBJ1-6	TRBD1
TGTGCCATCAGTGATATCCTAGGTGAGGGTTTGTCGGACGAGCAGTACTTC	CAISDILGEGLSDEQYF	.	TRBV10-3	TRBJ2-7	.
TGCGCCAGCAGCTTGTCAGGGGGCAATCAGCCCCAGCATTTT	CASSLSGGNQPQHF	few	TRBV5-1	TRBJ1-5	.
TGTGCCAGCTCACCGGTTGTAGAGACCCAGTACTTC	CASSPVVETQYF	once	TRBV18	TRBJ2-5	.
TGTGCCAGCAGCCAAGGCAACGGTGGATTGGGGAAAGGATATGGCTACACCTTC	CASSQGNGGLGKGYGYTF	.	TRBV14	TRBJ1-2	.
TGTGCCAGCAGCTTTACAGGGGAGGGCTACACTGAAGCTTTCTTT	CASSFTGEGYTEAFF	.	TRBV5-6	TRBJ1-1	TRBD1